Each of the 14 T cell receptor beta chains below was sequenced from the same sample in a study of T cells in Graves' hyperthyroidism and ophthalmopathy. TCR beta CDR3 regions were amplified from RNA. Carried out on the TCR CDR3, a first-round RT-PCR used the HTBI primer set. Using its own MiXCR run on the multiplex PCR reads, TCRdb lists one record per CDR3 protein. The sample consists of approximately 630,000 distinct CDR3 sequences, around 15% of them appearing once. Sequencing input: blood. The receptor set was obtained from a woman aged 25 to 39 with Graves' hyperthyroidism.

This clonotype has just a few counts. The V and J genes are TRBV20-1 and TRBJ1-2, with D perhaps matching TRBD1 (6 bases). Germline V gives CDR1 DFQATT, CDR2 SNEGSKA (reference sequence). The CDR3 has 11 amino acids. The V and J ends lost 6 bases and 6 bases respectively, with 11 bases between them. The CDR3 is CSATWDNGYTF. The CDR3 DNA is TGCAGTGCCACTTGGGACAATGGCTACACCTTC.

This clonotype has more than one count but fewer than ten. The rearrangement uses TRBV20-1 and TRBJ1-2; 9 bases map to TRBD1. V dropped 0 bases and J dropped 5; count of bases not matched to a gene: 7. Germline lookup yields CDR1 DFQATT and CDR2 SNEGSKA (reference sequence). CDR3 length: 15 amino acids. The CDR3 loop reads CSARDSGTGSYGYTF. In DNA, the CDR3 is TGCAGTGCTAGAGATTCCGGGACAGGGAGTTATGGCTACACCTTC.

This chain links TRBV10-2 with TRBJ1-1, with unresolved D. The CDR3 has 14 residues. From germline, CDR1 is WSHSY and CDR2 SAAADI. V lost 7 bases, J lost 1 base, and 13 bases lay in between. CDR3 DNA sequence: TGCGCCAGCAATCCTAGATGGGGGAACACTGAAGCTTTCTTT. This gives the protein CASNPRWGNTEAFF.

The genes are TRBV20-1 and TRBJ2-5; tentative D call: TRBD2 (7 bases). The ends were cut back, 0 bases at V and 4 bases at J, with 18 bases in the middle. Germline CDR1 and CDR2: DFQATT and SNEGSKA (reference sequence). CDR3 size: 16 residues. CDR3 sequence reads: CSARDIFWGGAETQYF. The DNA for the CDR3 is TGCAGTGCTAGAGATATTTTTTGGGGGGGGGCAGAGACCCAGTACTTC.

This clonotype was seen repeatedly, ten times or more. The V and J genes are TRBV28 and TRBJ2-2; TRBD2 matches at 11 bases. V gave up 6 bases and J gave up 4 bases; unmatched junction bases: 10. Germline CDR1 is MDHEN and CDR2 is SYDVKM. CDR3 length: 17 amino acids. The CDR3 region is CASRGRGLAVPTGELFF. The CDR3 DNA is TGTGCCAGCAGGGGACGGGGACTAGCGGTACCCACCGGGGAGCTGTTTTTT.

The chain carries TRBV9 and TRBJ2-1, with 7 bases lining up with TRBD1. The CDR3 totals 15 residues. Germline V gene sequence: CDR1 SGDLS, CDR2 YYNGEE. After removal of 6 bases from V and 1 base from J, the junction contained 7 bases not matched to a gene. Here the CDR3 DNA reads TGTGCCAGCAACCAACAGGGGCTGTCCTACAATGAGCAGTTCTTC. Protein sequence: CASNQQGLSYNEQFF.

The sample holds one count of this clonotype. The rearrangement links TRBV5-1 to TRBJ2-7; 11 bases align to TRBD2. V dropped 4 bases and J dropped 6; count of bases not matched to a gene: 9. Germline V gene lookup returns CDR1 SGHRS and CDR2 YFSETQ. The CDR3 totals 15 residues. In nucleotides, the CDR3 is TGCGCCAGCAGCCCGATAGCGGGAGGGCCCCCCGAGCAGTACTTC. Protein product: CASSPIAGGPPEQYF.

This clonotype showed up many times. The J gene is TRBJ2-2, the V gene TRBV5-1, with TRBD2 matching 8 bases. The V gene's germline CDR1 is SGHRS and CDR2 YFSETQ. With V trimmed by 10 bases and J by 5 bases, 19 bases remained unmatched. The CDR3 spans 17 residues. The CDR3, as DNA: TGCGCCTCTAACCCCAAAGGAAGCGGGAGAGAAACCGGGGAGCTGTTTTTT. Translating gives CASNPKGSGRETGELFF. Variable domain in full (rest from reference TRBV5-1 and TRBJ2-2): KAGVTQTPRYLIKTRGQQVTLSCSPISGHRSVSWYQQTPGQGLQFLFEYFSETQRNKGNFPGRFSGRQFSNSRSEMNVSTLELGDSALYLCASNPKGSGRETGELFFGEGSRLTVL.

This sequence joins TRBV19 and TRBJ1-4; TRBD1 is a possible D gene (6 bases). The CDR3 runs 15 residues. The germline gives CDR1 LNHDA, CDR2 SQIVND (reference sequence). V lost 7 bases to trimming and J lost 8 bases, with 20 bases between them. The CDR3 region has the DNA TGTGCCAGTACCCCAAGTTGGGGGCCGGGAGAAAAACTGTTTTTT. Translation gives CASTPSWGPGEKLFF.

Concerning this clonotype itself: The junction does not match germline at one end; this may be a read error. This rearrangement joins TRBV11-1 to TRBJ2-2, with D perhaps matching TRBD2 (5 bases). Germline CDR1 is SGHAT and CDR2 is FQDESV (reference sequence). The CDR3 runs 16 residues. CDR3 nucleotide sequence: TGTGCCAGCAGGGAAGGGTTGCCATCGAGCACCGGGGAGCTGTTTTTC. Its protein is CASREGLPSSTGELFF. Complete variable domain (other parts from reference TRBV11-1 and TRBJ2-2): EAEVAQSPRYKITEKSQAVAFWCDPISGHATLYWYRQILGQGPELLVQFQDESVVDDSQLPKDRFSAERLKGVDSTLKIQPAELGDSAMYLCASREGLPSSTGELFFGEGSRLTVL.

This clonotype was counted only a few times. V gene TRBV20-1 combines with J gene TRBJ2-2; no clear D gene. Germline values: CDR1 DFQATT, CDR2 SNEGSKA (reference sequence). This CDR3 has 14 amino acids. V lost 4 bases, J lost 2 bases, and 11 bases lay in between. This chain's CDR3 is CSAIRHINTGELFF. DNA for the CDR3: TGCAGTGCTATCCGACATATTAACACCGGGGAGCTGTTTTTT.

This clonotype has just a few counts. The CDR3 here is CASSLRTPSYNEQFF. Here the CDR3 DNA reads TGTGCCAGCAGTTTAAGGACGCCGAGTTACAATGAGCAGTTCTTC. The J gene is TRBJ2-1, the V gene TRBV28; D unresolved. Per the germline V gene, CDR1 is MDHEN and CDR2 is SYDVKM. The germline V and J ends were trimmed by 2 bases and 4 bases, with 12 bases remaining between them. The CDR3 is 15 residues long.

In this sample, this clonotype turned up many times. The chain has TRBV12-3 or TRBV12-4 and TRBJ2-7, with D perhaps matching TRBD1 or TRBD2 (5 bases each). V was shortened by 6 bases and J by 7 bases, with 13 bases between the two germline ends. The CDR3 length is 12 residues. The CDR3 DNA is TGTGCCAGCAGCCGGGACCGTAGAGAGCAGTACTTC. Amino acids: CASSRDRREQYF.

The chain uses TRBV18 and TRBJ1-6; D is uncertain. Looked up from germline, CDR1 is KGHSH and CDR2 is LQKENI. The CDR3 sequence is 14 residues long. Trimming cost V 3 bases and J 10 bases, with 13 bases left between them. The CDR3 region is CASSPGRLNSPLHF. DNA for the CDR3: TGTGCCAGCTCACCCGGGCGATTAAACTCACCCCTCCACTTT. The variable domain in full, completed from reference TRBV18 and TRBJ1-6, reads NAGVMQNPRHLVRRRGQEARLRCSPMKGHSHVYWYRQLPEEGLKFMVYLQKENIIDESGMPKERFSAEFPKEGPSILRIQQVVRGDSAAYFCASSPGRLNSPLHFGNGTRLTVT.